This T cell receptor (beta chain) was recorded in a study of blood T cell repertoires in COVID-19. Background on the study: Material from acute and convalescent COVID-19 was sourced from the United States, Italy and Spain. T cells, B-cell-depleted T cells, or PBMCs provided the cDNA or gDNA that served as material.

J was trimmed by 5 bases and V by 2 bases; bases with no gene match: 1. This CDR3 is 15 amino acids long. The V gene's germline CDR1 is SGHNT and CDR2 YYREEE (reference sequence). This table comes from immunoSEQ multiplex PCR, and its TCRdb copy is limited to in-frame clones, with some not included. The sample consists of 97,000 or so clones, 85% to 90% of them appearing once. What was sequenced was peripheral blood. The chain recombines TRBV5-4 with TRBJ2-5; 15 bases fit TRBD2. This TCR came from a man in his fifties or sixties with active or convalescent COVID-19. CDR3 sequence: CASSFGTSGGETQYF. The CDR3 region has the DNA TGTGCCAGCAGCTTTGGGACTAGCGGGGGGGAGACCCAGTACTTC. The entire variable domain, with the rest obtained from reference TRBV5-4 and TRBJ2-5, is as follows: ETGVTQSPTHLIKTRGQQVTLRCSSQSGHNTVSWYQQALGQGPQFIFQYYREEENGRGNFPPRFSGLQFPNYSSELNVNALELDDSALYLCASSFGTSGGETQYFGPGTRLLVL.